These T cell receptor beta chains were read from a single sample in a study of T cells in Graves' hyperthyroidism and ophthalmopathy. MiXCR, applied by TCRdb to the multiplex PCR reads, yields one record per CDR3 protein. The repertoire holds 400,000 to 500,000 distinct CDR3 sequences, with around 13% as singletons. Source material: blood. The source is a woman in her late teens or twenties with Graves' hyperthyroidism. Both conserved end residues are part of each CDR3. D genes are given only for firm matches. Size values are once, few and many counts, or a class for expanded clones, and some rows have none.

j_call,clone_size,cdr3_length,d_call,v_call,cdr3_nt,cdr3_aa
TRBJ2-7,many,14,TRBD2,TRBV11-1,TGTGCCAGCAGCCCCGACGGGACTAGCGGCGAGCAGTACTTC,CASSPDGTSGEQYF
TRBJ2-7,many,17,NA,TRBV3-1,TGTGCCAGCAGCCACGCTCCGGGACGCCTTGGGGCCTACGAGCAGTACTTC,CASSHAPGRLGAYEQYF
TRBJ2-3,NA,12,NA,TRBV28,TGTGCCAGCAGCCTATTAGTGGATACGCAGTATTTT,CASSLLVDTQYF
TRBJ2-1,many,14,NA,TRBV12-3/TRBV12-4,TGTGCCAGCAGTCCGATTAGGGACGGCGATGAGCAGTTCTTC,CASSPIRDGDEQFF
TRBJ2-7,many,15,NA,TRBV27,TGTGCCAGCAGTTTACGACAGACAGGCTCCTACGAGCAGTACTTC,CASSLRQTGSYEQYF
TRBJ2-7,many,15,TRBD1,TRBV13,TGTGCCAGCAGCTTAACCGGGACAGCCTCCTACGAGCAGTACTTC,CASSLTGTASYEQYF
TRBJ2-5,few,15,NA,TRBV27,TGTGCCAGCAGACCCCGCCGGGCCGTTGAAGGGGCCCAGTACTTC,CASRPRRAVEGAQYF
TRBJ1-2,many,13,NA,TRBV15,TGTGCCACCAGCAGAGATCAGGGGCTTGGCTACACCTTC,CATSRDQGLGYTF
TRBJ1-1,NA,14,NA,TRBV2,TGTGCCAGCAGTGTACTCGGGGTGGCCACTGAAGCTTTCTTT,CASSVLGVATEAFF
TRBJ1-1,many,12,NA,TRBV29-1,TGCAGCGTTGAAGACTTGGGCGGTGGAGCTTTCTTT,CSVEDLGGGAFF
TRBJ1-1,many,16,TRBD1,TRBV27,TGTGCCAGCAGTGCGCGACCGGGACAGGGGAACACTGAAGCTTTCTTT,CASSARPGQGNTEAFF
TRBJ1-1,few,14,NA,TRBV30,TGTGCCTGGAGTGTAGAGGGGTACGACACTGAAGCTTTCTTT,CAWSVEGYDTEAFF
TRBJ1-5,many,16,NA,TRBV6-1,TGTGCCAGCAGTTCCACAGGGAGATCAGGCAATCAGCCCCAGCATTTT,CASSSTGRSGNQPQHF
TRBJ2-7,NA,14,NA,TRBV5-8,TGTGCCAGCAGCTTGTTCCGAAACTCCTACGAGCAGTACTTC,CASSLFRNSYEQYF
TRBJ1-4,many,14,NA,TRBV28,TGTGCCAGCAGTTTACGGCCAACTAATGAAAAACTGTTTTTT,CASSLRPTNEKLFF
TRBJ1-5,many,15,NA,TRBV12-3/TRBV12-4,TGTGCCAGCAGTTTAGGGACAAATAGCAATCAGCCCCAGCATTTT,CASSLGTNSNQPQHF
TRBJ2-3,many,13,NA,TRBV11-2,TGTGCCAGCAGCTCCCGCCATACGGATACGCAGTATTTT,CASSSRHTDTQYF
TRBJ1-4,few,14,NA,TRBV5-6,TGTGCCAGCAGCTCGGACAGTTTAAATGAAAAACTGTTTTTT,CASSSDSLNEKLFF
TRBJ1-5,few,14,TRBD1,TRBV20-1,TGCAGTGCAGATCGACAGGGACGCAATCAGCCCCAGCATTTT,CSADRQGRNQPQHF
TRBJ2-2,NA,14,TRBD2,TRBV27,TGTGCCAGCGGGGGGCTAGCGGGCACCGGGGAGCTGTTTTTT,CASGGLAGTGELFF
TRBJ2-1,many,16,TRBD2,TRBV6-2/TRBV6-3,TGTGCCAGCAGTTATGGACTAGCGGGACCCTCCAATGAGCAGTTCTTC,CASSYGLAGPSNEQFF
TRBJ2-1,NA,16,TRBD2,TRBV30,TGTGCCCGGAGTGTACTTTCTAGCGGGAGCTACAATGAGCAGTTCTTC,CARSVLSSGSYNEQFF
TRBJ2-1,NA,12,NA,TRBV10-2,TGCGCCAGCAGTGCGGCAAACAATGAGCAGTTCTTC,CASSAANNEQFF
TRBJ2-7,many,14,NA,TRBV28,TGTGCCAGCAGTTTATACAGGGATCGCTACGAGCAGTACTTC,CASSLYRDRYEQYF
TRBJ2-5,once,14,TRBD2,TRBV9,TGTGCCAGCAGCGTCGGCGGGAGTAGCTTTCTCCTTAACTTC,CASSVGGSSFLLNF
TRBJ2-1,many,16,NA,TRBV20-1,TGCAGTGCCAAAGCCCTAGGTGGGGCTACCTACAATGAGCAGTTCTTC,CSAKALGGATYNEQFF
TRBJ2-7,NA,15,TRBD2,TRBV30,TGTGCTTCGACCGGAGCGGGAGGGCCCTCTGACGAGCAGTACTTC,CASTGAGGPSDEQYF
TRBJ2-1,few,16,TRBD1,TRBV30,TGTGCCTGGAGTATCAACGCCGGGACAGGCTACAATGAGCAGTTCTTC,CAWSINAGTGYNEQFF
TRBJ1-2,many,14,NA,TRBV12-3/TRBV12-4,TGTGCCAGCAGCCTAGTCCGAGGCAAATATGGCTACACCTTC,CASSLVRGKYGYTF
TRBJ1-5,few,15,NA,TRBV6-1,TGTGCCAGCAGTTTCCCGGGGTTTAGCAATCAGCCCCAGCATTTT,CASSFPGFSNQPQHF
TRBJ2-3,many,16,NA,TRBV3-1,TGTGCCAGCAGCCAAGACCCGGGCGCCCGCACAGATACGCAGTATTTT,CASSQDPGARTDTQYF
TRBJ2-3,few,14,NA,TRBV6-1,TGTGCCAGCAGTGAAGCGGGGTCTACAGATACGCAGTATTTT,CASSEAGSTDTQYF
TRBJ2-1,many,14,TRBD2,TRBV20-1,TGCAGTGCTCCCCCGCTAGCGGGAGAGAATGAGCAGTTCTTC,CSAPPLAGENEQFF
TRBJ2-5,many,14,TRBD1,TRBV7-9,TGTGCCAGCAGCCAAGGGACAGGGTTAGAGACCCAGTACTTC,CASSQGTGLETQYF
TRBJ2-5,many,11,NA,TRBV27,TGTGCCAGCAGGATTGGGGAGACCCAGTACTTC,CASRIGETQYF
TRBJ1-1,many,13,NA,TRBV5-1,TGCGCCAGCAGCTTTATGTCCATCACTGAAGCTTTCTTT,CASSFMSITEAFF
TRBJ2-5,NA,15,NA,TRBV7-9,TGTGCCAGCAGCCCACAGGGTGCCTTTCCGGCGGCCCAGTACTTC,CASSPQGAFPAAQYF
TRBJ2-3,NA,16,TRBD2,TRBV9,TGTGCCAGCAGCGTAGGGACTAGCGACCAGTTGGATACGCAGTATTTT,CASSVGTSDQLDTQYF
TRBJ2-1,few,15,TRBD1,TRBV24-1,TGTGCCACCAGTGATCCCGGGACAGGGTACAATGAGCAGTTCTTC,CATSDPGTGYNEQFF
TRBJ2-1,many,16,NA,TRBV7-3,TGTGCCAGCAGTCCGGTACCGGACCCCTCCTACAATGAGCAGTTCTTC,CASSPVPDPSYNEQFF